A selection of T cell receptor beta chains follows, all from one sample in a study of cytomegalovirus exposure and HLA in healthy donors. TCRdb's copy holds only in-frame clones and misses some; the assay was immunoSEQ multiplex PCR. This table holds some 120,000 clones, roughly 78% found once. The sequencing sample was made of PBMCs. The receptor source for this set is a man younger than 45 in good health and CMV-seropositive. Both conserved end residues are trimmed from each CDR3. Fields, in order: J gene, V gene, CDR3 protein.

j_gene: TRBJ2-3
v_gene: TRBV9
CDR3aa: ASSSSPAWDTQY

j_gene: TRBJ2-7
v_gene: TRBV4-2
CDR3aa: ASSQRAGGSNEQY

j_gene: TRBJ1-2
v_gene: TRBV9
CDR3aa: ASSEGQTIANYGYT

j_gene: TRBJ1-6
v_gene: TRBV4-2
CDR3aa: ASSPRNSPLH

j_gene: TRBJ2-7
v_gene: TRBV19
CDR3aa: ASSPAGGGEQY

j_gene: TRBJ2-2
v_gene: TRBV4-3
CDR3aa: ASSQGRLNTGELF

j_gene: TRBJ2-1
v_gene: TRBV4-1
CDR3aa: ASSQDFRGDNEQF

j_gene: TRBJ2-2
v_gene: TRBV30
CDR3aa: AWSSSGLAGTGELF

j_gene: TRBJ2-1
v_gene: TRBV25-1
CDR3aa: ASSGTGGGYEQF

j_gene: TRBJ2-1
v_gene: TRBV7-2
CDR3aa: ASSFTSGTYNEQF

j_gene: TRBJ2-7
v_gene: TRBV7-2
CDR3aa: ASSLGLAGRYEQY

j_gene: TRBJ1-3
v_gene: TRBV19
CDR3aa: ASSTLGNTIY

j_gene: TRBJ1-1
v_gene: TRBV5-1
CDR3aa: ASSFGSGTDPI